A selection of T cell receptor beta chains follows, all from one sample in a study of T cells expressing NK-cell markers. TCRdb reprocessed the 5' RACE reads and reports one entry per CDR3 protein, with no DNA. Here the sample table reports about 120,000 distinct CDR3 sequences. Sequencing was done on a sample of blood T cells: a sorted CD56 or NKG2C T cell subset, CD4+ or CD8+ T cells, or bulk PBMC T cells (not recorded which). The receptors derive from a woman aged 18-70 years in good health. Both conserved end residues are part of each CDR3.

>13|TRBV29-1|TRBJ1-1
CSVEEKGYFEAFF
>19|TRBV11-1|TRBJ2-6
CASTKLTGSPFSGANVLTF
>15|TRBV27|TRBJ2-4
CASSLFQGPRNIQYF
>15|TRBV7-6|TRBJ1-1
CASSFRRAGESEAFF
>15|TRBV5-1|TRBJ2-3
CASSLVGGVKDTQYF
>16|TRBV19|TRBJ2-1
CASSITKSSGYNEQFF
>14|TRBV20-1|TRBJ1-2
CSARDYRENYGYTF
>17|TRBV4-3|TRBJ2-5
CASSQEPGLAGSETQYF
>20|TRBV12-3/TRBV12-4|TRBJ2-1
CASSLSSTKFASGGGNEQFF
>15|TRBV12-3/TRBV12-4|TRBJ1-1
CASSPERTMNTEAFF
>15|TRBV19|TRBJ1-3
CASSINSWSGNTIYF
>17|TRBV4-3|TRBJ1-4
CASSQELDGTGDEKLFF
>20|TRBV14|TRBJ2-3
CASSQAFDTSTVLYTDTQYF
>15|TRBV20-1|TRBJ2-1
CSARDRSGSYNEQFF
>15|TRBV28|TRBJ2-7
CASTLSETGGYEQYF